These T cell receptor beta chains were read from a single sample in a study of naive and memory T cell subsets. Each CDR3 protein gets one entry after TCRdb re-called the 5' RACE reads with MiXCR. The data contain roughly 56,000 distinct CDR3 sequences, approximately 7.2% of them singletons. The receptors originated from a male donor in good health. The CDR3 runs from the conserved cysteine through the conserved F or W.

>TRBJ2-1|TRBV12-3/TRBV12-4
CASSALVNEQFF
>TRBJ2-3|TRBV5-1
CASSPGRSTDTQYF
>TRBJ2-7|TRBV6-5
CASSQGAPFYEQYF
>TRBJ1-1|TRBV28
CASSTPAGGDTEAFF
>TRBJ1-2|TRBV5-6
CASSGGDVTKGYTF
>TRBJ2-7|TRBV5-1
CASSLEHPDTYEQYF
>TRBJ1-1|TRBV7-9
CASSLGFNEAFF
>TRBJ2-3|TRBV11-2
CASSSLSGRLTTQYF
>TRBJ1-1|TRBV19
CASYTGGLASEAFF
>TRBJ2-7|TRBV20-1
CSANREMAYEQYF
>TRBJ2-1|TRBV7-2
CASSLGDSGASGNEQFF
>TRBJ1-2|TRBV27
CASSFRWTGDYYGYTF
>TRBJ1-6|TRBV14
CASSQGGSYNSPLHF
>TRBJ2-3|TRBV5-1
CASSPRSRTGGDTQYF
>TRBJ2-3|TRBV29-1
CSVEAPGLAGPISPTDTQYF
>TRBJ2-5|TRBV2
CASSPGTGEVETQYF
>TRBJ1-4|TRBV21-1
CASSGPEGATNEKLFF